The rows below give T cell receptor beta chains drawn from one sample of a study of regulatory T cells in long-lasting Graves disease. TCRdb reprocessed the multiplex PCR reads via MiXCR and lists one record per CDR3 protein. The table has about 540,000 distinct CDR3 sequences, approximately 12% seen once. This same sample was also part of a study on T cells in Graves' hyperthyroidism and ophthalmopathy.

Sample: peripheral blood mononuclear cells (PBMCs), taken at new diagnosis, from a patient treated with antithyroid drugs. Receptors originate from a young man with Graves disease. CDR3s include the opening cysteine and the closing phenylalanine or tryptophan. Fields, in order: V gene, D gene, J gene, CDR3 protein. D genes are given only for firm matches.

TRBV7-8,NA,TRBJ2-1,CASSLRGRARNEQFF
TRBV3-1,TRBD1,TRBJ2-2,CASSQVPRGRNAGELFF
TRBV5-8,TRBD2,TRBJ2-3,CASSPGLAGGKDTQYF
TRBV12-3/TRBV12-4,NA,TRBJ2-5,CASSRDPRGTQYF
TRBV2,TRBD1,TRBJ2-5,CASNQPGTGALYQETQYF
TRBV29-1,NA,TRBJ2-1,CSARTDDNEQFF
TRBV10-3,NA,TRBJ2-3,CAMRDTTSTDTQYF
TRBV5-1,TRBD2,TRBJ2-7,CASSGPSGSDEQYF
TRBV3-1,NA,TRBJ2-5,CASSQDVKQETQYF
TRBV19,NA,TRBJ2-6,CASSTQESGANVLTF
TRBV19,TRBD2,TRBJ2-5,CASSIWGGGETQYF
TRBV9,TRBD2,TRBJ2-3,CASSVVSGAVDTQYF
TRBV19,TRBD2,TRBJ2-3,CASSRSSGRNTQYF
TRBV10-2,NA,NA,CASAQGEAGETQYF
TRBV13,NA,TRBJ2-1,CASSLPPSSYNEQFF
TRBV6-1,TRBD1,TRBJ2-1,CASTEAGGLYNEQFF
TRBV20-1,NA,TRBJ2-3,CSADGRSKSGHSTDTQYF
TRBV29-1,NA,TRBJ1-2,CSVRGQGRINGYTF
TRBV11-2,NA,TRBJ2-1,CASSRSPGARYNEQFF
TRBV20-1,NA,TRBJ1-2,CSALGQKTYGYTF
TRBV12-3/TRBV12-4,TRBD2,TRBJ2-5,CASSPAGLAEETQYF
TRBV3-1,NA,TRBJ2-7,CASSQLGREQYF